These 11 T cell receptor beta chains were sequenced from one sample in a study of blood T cells in healthy people across ages. It was with a sample-barcoded 5' primer and a J-beta primer mix that a second PCR of roughly 7 to 12 cycles was run. TCRdb ran MiXCR on the 5' RACE reads and lists one entry per CDR3 protein. The table shows 1.6 million or so distinct CDR3 sequences, with about 35% occurring only once. Sequences were obtained from blood. These receptors came from a woman aged 25 to 45 in good health.

V gene TRBV6-6 combines with J gene TRBJ2-7; TRBD1 aligns across 8 bases. The DNA end lines up better with TRBJ2-5; the J call may be wrong. Germline assignment: CDR1 MNHNY and CDR2 SVGAGI (reference sequence). This CDR3 comprises 15 residues. The CDR3 DNA is TGTGCCAGCAGACTCCCCGACAGGGGAGTGGAGACCCAGTACTTC. Its translation is CASRLPDRGVETQYF.

This clonotype has only a few counts. The gene calls are TRBV2 and TRBJ2-1, with 10 bases fitting TRBD2. The germline gives CDR1 SNHLY, CDR2 FYNNEI. The CDR3 contains 14 residues. V dropped 6 bases and J dropped 8; count of bases not matched to a gene: 7. CDR3 in amino acids: CASREGTSVYEQFF. The CDR3 nucleotides are TGTGCCAGCAGAGAGGGGACTAGCGTTTATGAGCAGTTCTTC.

This clonotype has a single count. This chain joins TRBV5-4 and TRBJ1-1; 11 positions match TRBD1. V trimming: 5 bases; J trimming: 4 bases; junction bases outside the gene matches: 7. The germline V gene encodes CDR1 SGHNT and CDR2 YYREEE (reference sequence). The CDR3 length is 15 residues. The CDR3 is CASRQMDRGRTEAFF. CDR3 nucleotide sequence: TGTGCCAGCAGACAGATGGACAGGGGGCGCACTGAAGCTTTCTTT.

This chain connects TRBV6-1 to TRBJ1-1; the D is unclear. Trimming left V 2 bases short and J 2 bases short, with 15 bases between. Germline values: CDR1 MNHNS, CDR2 SASEGT. This CDR3 is built from 16 residues. The chain's CDR3 is CASSESLGSLNTEAFF. Written as DNA, the CDR3 is TGTGCCAGCAGTGAAAGTTTAGGCAGTTTAAACACTGAAGCTTTCTTT.

This clonotype occurred a few times. The CDR3 nucleotides read TGCAGTGCTAGAGATCCGGGAGCGGGGGGTTCCAATGAGCAGTTCTTC. This gives the protein CSARDPGAGGSNEQFF. This sequence joins TRBV20-1 and TRBJ2-1; 9 bases agree with TRBD2. CDR1 and CDR2 from the germline V gene are DFQATT and SNEGSKA (reference sequence). The junction had 9 bases not matched to a gene; V was cut back by 0 bases and J by 6 bases. The CDR3 runs to 16 residues.

This chain connects TRBV9 to TRBJ1-4; no definite D call. The CDR3 contains 20 residues. V lost 4 bases, J lost 4 bases, and 29 bases lay in between. Germline V CDR1 and CDR2: SGDLS, YYNGEE. The CDR3 protein is CASSPSRGDGPTPFNEKLFF. The DNA of the CDR3 is TGTGCCAGCAGCCCTTCGCGCGGGGATGGCCCCACTCCTTTTAATGAAAAACTGTTTTTT. Drawing the rest from reference TRBV9 and TRBJ1-4, the complete variable domain is DSGVTQTPKHLITATGQRVTLRCSPRSGDLSVYWYQQSLDQGLQFLIQYYNGEERAKGNILERFSAQQFPDLHSELNLSSLELGDSALYFCASSPSRGDGPTPFNEKLFFGSGTQLSVL.

This clonotype was counted only a few times. The chain carries TRBV7-2 and TRBJ2-5; 9 nucleotides line up with TRBD1. CDR3 length: 15 residues. V lost 1 base and J lost 7; bases outside the gene matches: 7. Germline V gives CDR1 SGHTA, CDR2 FQGNSA. CDR3 protein: CASSLEGTGWRTQYF. The CDR3 DNA sequence: TGTGCCAGCAGCTTAGAAGGGACAGGGTGGCGGACCCAGTACTTC.

In its sample, this clonotype was seen a few times. The rearrangement uses TRBV12-3 or TRBV12-4 and TRBJ1-6; maybe TRBD1 (6 bases). The CDR3 runs to 15 residues. V was shortened by 2 bases and J by 5 bases, with 10 bases between the two germline ends. The CDR3 protein is CASSLTGSDNSPLHF. Here the CDR3 DNA reads TGTGCCAGCAGTTTAACAGGGAGCGATAATTCACCCCTCCACTTT.

A remark on this clonotype: An end of the junction does not agree with germline; a read error may underlie this. This chain joins TRBV6-6 and TRBJ2-1, with 12 bases fitting TRBD1. CDR1 is MNHNY, CDR2 SVGAGI, per germline (reference sequence). This CDR3 contains 16 residues. CDR3 loop: CAGRDPGQGALNEQFF. CDR3 DNA sequence: TGTGCCGGCAGGGATCCGGGACAGGGGGCGCTCAATGAGCAGTTCTTC.

The table lists this clonotype with a few counts. The chain recombines TRBV7-9 with TRBJ1-1; 7 positions match TRBD1. The CDR3 covers 17 residues. Germline V CDR1 and CDR2: SEHNR, FQNEAQ (reference sequence). Trimming cost V 5 bases and J 1 base; bases outside gene matches: 13. CDR3 coding DNA: TGTGCCAGCAGCCTGCCGGGACAGAGCGGATCGAACACTGAAGCTTTCTTT. Its translation is CASSLPGQSGSNTEAFF.

The chain recombines TRBV27 with TRBJ2-3; D is perhaps TRBD2 (6 bases). Deletions cut 2 bases from V and 3 bases from J, with 9 bases between. CDR1 is MNHEY, CDR2 SMNVEV, per germline (reference sequence). This CDR3 spans 14 amino acids. This chain's CDR3 is CASSLARETDTQYF. CDR3 DNA: TGTGCCAGCAGTTTAGCCCGGGAGACAGATACGCAGTATTTT.